This T cell receptor beta chain was identified in a study of spatial heterogeneity in lung cancer. Individual TCR cDNA molecules each bore their own unique molecular identifier. TCRdb re-called the 5' RACE reads with MiXCR, one entry per CDR3 protein. The table lists 2,000 to 3,000 distinct CDR3 sequences, nearly 4.5% of them singletons. As to time point: sample taken at primary tumor resection. Sequencing covered unsorted whole RNA taken from tumor, nontumor lung or frozen PBMC. Donation came from 70 or so patients with untreated early-stage non-small cell lung cancer. The length of the CDR3 is 15 residues. Per germline, CDR1 SGHTA and CDR2 FQGNSA. V trimming: 5 bases; J trimming: 5 bases; junction bases outside the gene matches: 11. This clonotype was observed many times. A library made for alpha chains picked up this beta chain off target, so its size means little.

The starting material was normal lung tissue next to the tumor, obtained at surgery. The V call is TRBV7-2, the J call TRBJ1-2, with 7 positions matching TRBD1. The TCR originated in a female donor with early-stage non-small cell lung cancer. The CDR3 loop is CASSIDEGARYGYTF. In nucleotides, the CDR3 is TGTGCCAGCAGCATAGACGAGGGGGCCCGGTATGGCTACACCTTC.